This passage covers 18 T cell receptor beta chains from one sample sequenced in a study of spatial heterogeneity in lung cancer. As to time point: sample taken at primary tumor resection. TCRdb re-called the 5' RACE reads with MiXCR, one entry per CDR3 protein. The sample lists some 7,200 distinct CDR3 sequences, 9% to 10% occurring once. The sequencing used normal lung tissue next to the tumor, collected at surgery. These TCRs come from a male donor with early-stage non-small cell lung cancer.

V and J are TRBV7-8 and TRBJ2-5; 7 nucleotides align to TRBD1. Trimming took 4 bases from V and 2 from J; bases not matched to a gene: 4. From germline, CDR1 is SGHVS and CDR2 FQNEAQ. CDR3 length equals 14 residues. The CDR3 sequence: CASSSPGQQETQYF. CDR3 DNA sequence: TGTGCCAGCAGCTCGCCGGGACAGCAAGAGACCCAGTACTTC.

In its sample, this clonotype was seen many times. The V gene is TRBV5-1, the J gene TRBJ2-1; D possibly corresponds to TRBD1 (5 bases). CDR1 is SGHRS, CDR2 YFSETQ, per germline. The CDR3 contains 16 residues. The V and J ends lost 1 base and 3 bases respectively, with 14 bases between them. CDR3 DNA sequence: TGCGCCAGCAGCTTGATTGGGGCCTGGAACTACAATGAGCAGTTCTTC. Translation: CASSLIGAWNYNEQFF.

This clonotype was found many times. V is TRBV20-1 and J is TRBJ2-5; D gene uncertain. The germline gives CDR1 DFQATT, CDR2 SNEGSKA (reference sequence). The CDR3 is made up of 13 amino acids. Trimming pared 5 bases from V and 0 bases from J, leaving 10 bases between. The CDR3 nucleotides read TGCAGTGCTGGGCTTTTGTACCAAGAGACCCAGTACTTC. Residues: CSAGLLYQETQYF.

This clonotype was recorded at least ten times. This chain uses TRBV7-8 with TRBJ2-7; 12 bases fit TRBD1. V was pared by 5 bases and J by 5 bases, with 4 bases of the junction left unmatched. This CDR3 spans 14 amino acids. Germline V gene sequence: CDR1 SGHVS, CDR2 FQNEAQ. DNA of the CDR3: TGTGCCAGCAGCCGCGGGACAGGGGGCGACGAGCAGTACTTC. It encodes CASSRGTGGDEQYF. Variable domain in full (rest from reference TRBV7-8 and TRBJ2-7): GAGVSQSPRYKVAKRGQDVALRCDPISGHVSLFWYQQALGQGPEFLTYFQNEAQLDKSGLPSDRFFAERPEGSVSTLKIQRTQQEDSAVYLCASSRGTGGDEQYFGPGTRLTVT.

This clonotype came up many times. This chain uses TRBV4-3 with TRBJ2-3; D gene uncertain. The germline gives CDR1 LGHNA, CDR2 YSLEER. V was clipped by 0 bases and J by 0 bases, with 22 bases between them. CDR3 length: 20 residues. CDR3 sequence: CASSQDPIAGGIQSTDTQYF. The CDR3, as DNA: TGCGCCAGCAGCCAAGATCCAATAGCAGGTGGCATTCAAAGCACAGATACGCAGTATTTT.

This clonotype was found many times. J is TRBJ2-1 and V is TRBV5-1; 7 bases align to TRBD2. The CDR3 covers 14 residues. CDR1 and CDR2 from the germline V gene are SGHRS and YFSETQ. The V and J ends lost 2 bases and 5 bases, in that order; junction bases with no gene match: 4. CDR3 bases: TGCGCCAGCAGCTTAGGCGGGAGCCACAATGAGCAGTTCTTC. Residues: CASSLGGSHNEQFF. The complete variable domain, with remaining parts taken from reference TRBV5-1 and TRBJ2-1, reads KAGVTQTPRYLIKTRGQQVTLSCSPISGHRSVSWYQQTPGQGLQFLFEYFSETQRNKGNFPGRFSGRQFSNSRSEMNVSTLELGDSALYLCASSLGGSHNEQFFGPGTRLTVL.

This clonotype was seen ten or more times. The chain combines TRBV29-1 with TRBJ2-1; 8 bases fit TRBD2. This CDR3 is built from 16 residues. Germline V gives CDR1 SQVTM, CDR2 ANQGSEA. The trim removed 4 bases at V and 4 bases at J, leaving 12 bases unmatched. The CDR3 reads CSVALADRISYNEQFF. Here the CDR3 DNA reads TGCAGCGTTGCACTAGCGGATAGAATCTCGTACAATGAGCAGTTCTTC.

The chain uses TRBV4-2 and TRBJ1-2; 7 bases map to TRBD1. The CDR3 is 15 amino acids. The J segment lost 8 bases and the V segment lost 1 base, leaving 10 bases of the junction unmatched. The germline V gene has CDR1 LGHNA and CDR2 YNFKEQ. The CDR3 coding sequence is TGTGCCAGCAGCCAAGGCGACAGGGCGATGGGGGGCTACACCTTC. This encodes CASSQGDRAMGGYTF.

This clonotype was seen many times. The V call is TRBV30, the J call TRBJ1-6, with D possibly matching TRBD1 (5 bases). V shed 2 bases and J shed 5 bases, with 16 bases lying between them. This CDR3 contains 16 residues. Germline CDR1 GTSNPN, CDR2 SVGIG (reference sequence). CDR3 DNA sequence: TGTGCCTGGAGTTTCGCAGGGAGGGCAGATAATTCACCCCTCCACTTT. It is translated as CAWSFAGRADNSPLHF.

Ten or more counts support this clonotype. The germline gene is not matched at one end of the junction; a read error may be the cause. This chain joins TRBV7-2 and TRBJ2-3; 9 bases line up with TRBD2. CDR1 and CDR2 from the germline V gene are SGHTA and FQGNSA. This CDR3 has 13 residues. The chain's CDR3 is CASRGTSKDTQYF. Here the CDR3 DNA reads TGTGCCAGCAGAGGGACTAGCAAAGATACGCAGTATTTT.

The rearrangement links TRBV12-3 or TRBV12-4 to TRBJ2-1, with no clear D. Trimming cost V 1 base and J 3 bases, with 7 bases left between them. The CDR3 has 14 amino acids. DNA of the CDR3: TGTGCCAGCAGTTTAGGCTCGGACTACAATGAGCAGTTCTTC. Translated, it gives CASSLGSDYNEQFF.

This clonotype was counted many times. The rearrangement joins TRBV14 to TRBJ2-3; TRBD2 matches 7 bases. The CDR3 runs 18 residues. The V segment lost 0 bases and the J segment 1 base; nucleotides outside the gene matches: 10. Germline CDR1 reads SGHDN; CDR2 reads FVKESK. The CDR3 DNA sequence: TGTGCCAGCAGCCAAGACCCCTTTAGCGGGCCCCGCACAGATACGCAGTATTTT. Amino acids: CASSQDPFSGPRTDTQYF.

This clonotype showed up many times. The chain combines TRBV7-8 with TRBJ2-5; possibly TRBD1 or TRBD2 for D (5 bases each). Germline lookup yields CDR1 SGHVS and CDR2 FQNEAQ. Trimming took 3 bases from V and 9 from J, leaving 17 bases between them. The CDR3 covers 14 residues. The CDR3 DNA reads as TGTGCCAGCAGCTTGGGAGCGGACAACGGGGCCCAGTACTTC. Translating gives CASSLGADNGAQYF. Supplemented by reference TRBV7-8 and TRBJ2-5, the full variable domain reads GAGVSQSPRYKVAKRGQDVALRCDPISGHVSLFWYQQALGQGPEFLTYFQNEAQLDKSGLPSDRFFAERPEGSVSTLKIQRTQQEDSAVYLCASSLGADNGAQYFGPGTRLLVL.

Many counts were recorded for this clonotype. The rearrangement links TRBV18 to TRBJ2-7; D is undetermined. The V gene lost 3 bases and the J gene lost 2 bases, with 2 bases spanning the gap. The CDR3 is made up of 11 amino acids. Germline V gene sequence: CDR1 KGHSH, CDR2 LQKENI. CDR3 in amino acids: CASSPTYEQYF. CDR3 bases: TGTGCCAGCTCACCCACCTACGAGCAGTACTTC.

This clonotype has a count of ten or more. The chain links TRBV12-3 or TRBV12-4 to TRBJ1-4, with D possibly matching TRBD1 (5 bases). Trimming shortened V by 1 base and J by 3 bases, and 6 bases separated the two germline ends. This CDR3 region has 14 residues. CDR3 DNA: TGTGCCAGCAGTTTAGGGGGCTCTAATGAAAAACTGTTTTTT. It encodes CASSLGGSNEKLFF.

This clonotype occurred many times. V usage is TRBV4-2 and J usage is TRBJ2-1; 9 bases match TRBD2. CDR1 is LGHNA and CDR2 is YNFKEQ in the germline V gene. The CDR3 is 15 residues long. J lost 9 bases, V lost 5 bases, and 11 bases had no gene match. CDR3 protein: CASSSRAGGPSEQFF. CDR3 sequence (DNA): TGTGCCAGCAGCTCCCGGGCGGGGGGGCCTAGTGAGCAGTTCTTC.

This clonotype was recorded many times. This chain uses TRBV7-2 with TRBJ2-1, with 9 bases aligning to TRBD2. The germline V gene has CDR1 SGHTA and CDR2 FQGNSA. The CDR3 contains 17 residues. The trim removed 4 bases at V and 8 bases at J, leaving 15 bases unmatched. The CDR3 coding sequence is TGTGCCAGCAGCTCGTCCCTAGCGGGGAAGGGTGGTGATGAGCAGTTCTTC. Its protein product is CASSSSLAGKGGDEQFF.

This clonotype was observed many times. The chain joins TRBV20-1 to TRBJ2-7; unclear D gene. CDR1 is DFQATT, CDR2 SNEGSKA, per germline (reference sequence). CDR3 length equals 14 residues. The V gene lost 1 base and the J gene lost 1 base, with 11 bases spanning the gap. DNA for the CDR3: TGCAGTGCTAGAGCGAGTGGAAAATCCTACGAGCAGTACTTC. This translates into CSARASGKSYEQYF.